This T cell receptor (beta chain) appears in the sequencing data of a study of T cell responses to AZD1222 COVID-19 vaccine. About the study: Second-dose recipients at about 4 or about 12 weeks were treated as one pooled group. Study-wide findings and caveats: Possibly, clonal diversity was underestimated; donors were largely white British and included more females.

Sequencing used immunoSEQ multiplex PCR; TCRdb keeps in-frame clones, though not all of them. Of 110,000 to 150,000 clones in the sample, around 90% were seen once. For this clone: Its antigen is unidentified. The CDR3 does not close with the conserved phenylalanine or tryptophan, likely indicating a read error. The limits of the CDR3 on the DNA are not certain, so only TCRdb's listed CDR3 is given.

Inclusive of both ends, the CDR3 amounts to 12 amino acids. The germline CDR1 and CDR2 sequences are SGHNT and YYREEE (reference sequence). The specimen was peripheral blood, collected on day 0 of AZD1222 vaccination. The chain has TRBV5-4 and TRBJ1-6. This receptor was taken from an adult in good health. CDR3 amino acids: CASSLEGRSPML.